Each of the 32 T cell receptor beta chains below was sequenced from the same sample in a study of cytotoxic CD8 clonotypes in ibrutinib-treated CLL. Sequencing used immunoSEQ multiplex PCR; TCRdb keeps in-frame clones, though not all of them. The repertoire has tens of thousands of clones, 50% to 70% of them found once; the top ten carry about 24%. The sequenced sample was PBMCs, obtained at disease progression, from a patient treated with ibrutinib. All receptors derive from a human donor with chronic lymphocytic leukemia.

The chain carries TRBV2 and TRBJ2-7; 11 bases align to TRBD1. The CDR3 sequence is 16 residues long. Germline V lookup: CDR1 SNHLY, CDR2 FYNNEI. The J segment lost 4 bases and the V segment lost 3 bases, leaving 8 bases of the junction unmatched. In DNA form, the CDR3 reads TGTGCCAGCAGTGACCCTCGGACAGGGGGCGCGTACGAGCAGTACTTC. This encodes CASSDPRTGGAYEQYF.

The table lists this clone with a few counts. This chain connects TRBV4-2 to TRBJ1-1; D is perhaps TRBD1 (6 bases). Trimming cost V 7 bases and J 0 bases, with 18 bases left between them. Germline loops: CDR1 LGHNA, CDR2 YNFKEQ. CDR3 size: 16 residues. The CDR3 nucleotides read TGTGCCAGCATTCTGGAGGGAGGGGACATGAACACTGAAGCTTTCTTT. Its translation is CASILEGGDMNTEAFF.

J is TRBJ1-4 and V is TRBV19; no reliable D call. Germline V lookup: CDR1 LNHDA, CDR2 SQIVND (reference sequence). There are 13 residues in the CDR3. V lost 8 bases to trimming and J lost 5 bases, with 12 bases between them. DNA for the CDR3: TGTGCCAGTCAGAGGCCTGGAAATGAAAAACTGTTTTTT. Its translation is CASQRPGNEKLFF.

This clone was seen only a few times. This chain links TRBV7-3 with TRBJ1-5; D possibly corresponds to TRBD1 (5 bases). With 5 bases removed from V and 3 bases from J, the gap between germline ends came to 17 bases. Germline V gene data show CDR1 as SGHTA and CDR2 as FQGTGA. The length of the CDR3 is 16 residues. The CDR3 spells CASSVKRRDDNQPQHF. DNA of the CDR3: TGTGCCAGCAGCGTAAAAAGGAGGGACGACAATCAGCCCCAGCATTTT.

This sequence joins TRBV28 and TRBJ2-5; D remains ambiguous. The CDR3 extends over 10 amino acids. Per the germline V gene, CDR1 is MDHEN and CDR2 is SYDVKM. V was clipped by 10 bases and J by 5 bases, with 8 bases between them. Here the CDR3 reads CATSLETQYF. In DNA form, the CDR3 reads TGTGCCACCTCGCTGGAGACCCAGTACTTC.

This clone was seen more than once but under ten times. V usage is TRBV11-2 and J usage is TRBJ2-7; D call uncertain. The length of the CDR3 is 14 residues. V was pared by 5 bases and J by 0 bases, with 11 bases between. The V gene's germline CDR1 is SGHAT and CDR2 FQNNGV. The CDR3 sequence: CASSSPGRSYEQYF. The CDR3 DNA reads as TGTGCCAGCAGCAGCCCTGGGCGCTCCTACGAGCAGTACTTC.

The genes are TRBV5-4 and TRBJ1-1; 8 positions agree with TRBD1. CDR3 length equals 16 residues. From germline, CDR1 is SGHNT and CDR2 YYREEE (reference sequence). Unmatched junction bases numbered 7, after V lost 2 bases and J lost 1 base. CDR3 in amino acids: CASSFLSGTGNTEAFF. CDR3 DNA sequence: TGTGCCAGCAGCTTTTTATCAGGGACAGGGAACACTGAAGCTTTCTTT.

J is TRBJ1-4 and V is TRBV6-1; D gene ambiguous. V gave up 3 bases and J gave up 8 bases, with 13 bases separating them. The CDR3 has 14 residues. Germline CDR1 reads MNHNS; CDR2 reads SASEGT. The CDR3 reads CASSDLAGGEKLFF. CDR3 coding DNA: TGTGCCAGCAGTGACCTTGCAGGAGGGGAAAAACTGTTTTTT.

The CDR3 here is CATRSGGLSNQPQHF. Written as DNA, the CDR3 is TGTGCCACCAGATCAGGGGGTCTCAGCAATCAGCCCCAGCATTTT. The chain links TRBV15 to TRBJ1-5, with 7 bases lining up with TRBD1. The CDR3 has 15 residues. Per the germline V gene, CDR1 is LNHNV and CDR2 is YYDKDF (reference sequence). Trimming removed 6 bases from V and 1 base from J; junction bases left unmatched: 6.

This rearrangement joins TRBV5-4 to TRBJ1-2; D gene uncertain. The germline V gene has CDR1 SGHNT and CDR2 YYREEE (reference sequence). Between the trimmed V and J ends, which lost 4 bases and 3 bases, there was a span of 16 bases. The CDR3 spans 15 residues. In nucleotides, the CDR3 is TGTGCCAGCAGCCCAGGAAAGCTTGGCGACTATGGCTACACCTTC. It encodes CASSPGKLGDYGYTF.

The chain combines TRBV9 with TRBJ2-2; 8 bases align to TRBD2. Germline CDR1 is SGDLS and CDR2 is YYNGEE. This CDR3 region has 17 residues. The ends lost 3 bases at V and 5 bases at J; junction bases unmatched: 12. CDR3: CASSAHSATGGTGELFF. CDR3 in DNA: TGTGCCAGCAGCGCCCACAGCGCAACGGGGGGGACCGGGGAGCTGTTTTTT.

There are a few counts of this clone. The chain joins TRBV11-1 to TRBJ2-3; 11 bases agree with TRBD2. The J segment lost 4 bases and the V segment lost 6 bases, leaving 6 bases of the junction unmatched. Germline CDR1 and CDR2: SGHAT and FQDESV (reference sequence). The CDR3 sequence is 15 residues long. The CDR3 loop reads CASRPTSGSSDTQYF. Here the CDR3 DNA reads TGTGCCAGCAGGCCCACTAGCGGGAGTTCAGATACGCAGTATTTT.

This clone was counted once. The chain links TRBV27 to TRBJ2-5, with 7 bases that match TRBD1. The CDR3 runs 14 residues. Per the germline V gene, CDR1 is MNHEY and CDR2 is SMNVEV (reference sequence). V lost 5 bases and J lost 1; bases outside the gene matches: 4. This CDR3 reads CASSRGQPQETQYF. The CDR3, as DNA: TGTGCCAGCAGTCGGGGACAGCCCCAAGAGACCCAGTACTTC.

The sample holds a few counts of this clone. V usage is TRBV5-6 and J usage is TRBJ1-1; TRBD1 might be the D (5 bases). The CDR3 is 14 amino acids. V lost 2 bases and J 5 bases, leaving 13 bases between the germline ends. Germline V gene sequence: CDR1 SGHDT, CDR2 YYEEEE. The CDR3 bases are TGTGCCAGCAGCTTTACAGGACGAGGGACTGAAGCTTTCTTT. Protein product: CASSFTGRGTEAFF.

This clone was seen a handful of times. The J gene is TRBJ1-2, the V gene TRBV16; TRBD1 matches at 12 bases. V lost 2 bases, J lost 9 bases, and 4 bases stayed unmatched. CDR3 length: 14 residues. CDR1 is KGHSY, CDR2 FQNENV, per germline. CDR3 amino acids: CASSQGTGGVSYTF. The CDR3 DNA follows: TGTGCCAGCAGCCAAGGGACAGGGGGCGTTAGCTACACCTTC. Together with reference TRBV16 and TRBJ1-2, the CDR3 gives the full variable domain: GEEVAQTPKHLVRGEGQKAKLYCAPIKGHSYVFWYQQVLKNEFKFLISFQNENVFDETGMPKERFSAKCLPNSPCSLEIQATKLEDSAVYFCASSQGTGGVSYTFGSGTRLTVV.

This rearrangement joins TRBV18 to TRBJ2-7; 10 bases are a match to TRBD1. Germline trimming cut 4 bases from V and 2 bases from J; bases unmatched to any gene: 2. CDR1 and CDR2 from the germline V gene are KGHSH and LQKENI. This CDR3 region has 14 residues. CDR3: CASSRDRGTYEQYF. The CDR3 DNA follows: TGTGCCAGCTCACGGGACAGGGGTACCTACGAGCAGTACTTC.

This chain uses TRBV9 with TRBJ2-1; 13 nucleotides line up with TRBD2. Trimming removed 0 bases from V and 5 bases from J; junction bases left unmatched: 8. From germline, CDR1 is SGDLS and CDR2 YYNGEE. CDR3 length equals 18 residues. CDR3 in amino acids: CASSVELRLAGGDNEQFF. The CDR3 DNA is TGTGCCAGCAGCGTAGAACTTAGACTAGCGGGGGGAGACAATGAGCAGTTCTTC.

The V and J genes are TRBV27 and TRBJ1-2; maybe TRBD1 (5 bases). The germline V gene has CDR1 MNHEY and CDR2 SMNVEV (reference sequence). The CDR3 extends over 14 amino acids. The V and J ends lost 3 bases and 7 bases respectively, with 15 bases between them. This chain's CDR3 is CASSLSRDPSGYTF. The DNA for the CDR3 is TGTGCCAGCAGTTTGAGCAGGGACCCCTCTGGCTACACCTTC.

This clone was observed once. The V and J genes are TRBV6-6 and TRBJ2-7, with 10 bases that match TRBD2. CDR3 size: 12 residues. Germline V gene data show CDR1 as MNHNY and CDR2 as SVGAGI (reference sequence). J lost 6 bases, V lost 5 bases, and 1 base had no gene match. CDR3 nucleotide sequence: TGTGCCAGCAGTCGGACTAGCGGCGAGCAGTACTTC. Its translation is CASSRTSGEQYF.

This clone turned up a few times. The chain carries TRBV19 and TRBJ1-5, with unresolved D. Per the germline V gene, CDR1 is LNHDA and CDR2 is SQIVND (reference sequence). Trimming left V 3 bases short and J 9 bases short, with 12 bases between. The CDR3 covers 13 residues. The CDR3: CASSIETATPQHF. As DNA, the CDR3 is TGTGCCAGTAGTATCGAGACCGCGACGCCCCAGCATTTT.

This clone was found a few times. The chain couples TRBV5-6 to TRBJ2-7, with D hard to call. The CDR3 has 13 residues. CDR1 SGHDT and CDR2 YYEEEE come from the germline V gene. The V end lost 4 bases, the J end lost 3 bases, and 11 bases lay between the germline ends. The CDR3 region has the DNA TGTGCCAGCAGCCCGGACGGATTCTACGAGCAGTACTTC. This encodes CASSPDGFYEQYF. Supplemented by reference TRBV5-6 and TRBJ2-7, the full variable domain reads DAGVTQSPTHLIKTRGQQVTLRCSPKSGHDTVSWYQQALGQGPQFIFQYYEEEERQRGNFPDRFSGHQFPNYSSELNVNALLLGDSALYLCASSPDGFYEQYFGPGTRLTVT.

This clone has just a few counts. The chain has TRBV4-1 and TRBJ2-3, with 7 bases matching TRBD1. V was pared by 2 bases and J by 1 base, with 12 bases of the junction left unmatched. CDR1 MGHRA and CDR2 YSYEKL come from the germline V gene. The CDR3 contains 18 residues. DNA for the CDR3: TGCGCCAGCAGCCAAAGAGTCTCCCACAGGGGCGGCACAGATACGCAGTATTTT. This sequence encodes CASSQRVSHRGGTDTQYF.

The chain combines TRBV4-3 with TRBJ2-7; the D gene is possibly TRBD2 (6 bases). The CDR3 is 16 amino acids. Germline V gene data show CDR1 as LGHNA and CDR2 as YSLEER. Trimming stripped 0 bases from V and 2 bases from J, with 14 bases between. DNA of the CDR3: TGCGCCAGCAGCCAAGATCGGGCGGGGTCGACCTACGAGCAGTACTTC. Translation: CASSQDRAGSTYEQYF.

The CDR3 DNA reads as TGTGCCAGTAGCAGGGACAGGAGGAACAATCAGCCCCAGCATTTT. Its translation is CASSRDRRNNQPQHF. This chain links TRBV19 with TRBJ1-5; TRBD1 matches 8 bases. V lost 6 bases, J lost 3 bases, and 7 bases stayed unmatched. The CDR3 extends over 15 amino acids. CDR1 LNHDA and CDR2 SQIVND come from the germline V gene (reference sequence).

The rearrangement links TRBV5-8 to TRBJ1-2; weak D call: TRBD1 (6 bases). CDR1 SGHTS and CDR2 YDEGEE come from the germline V gene. This CDR3 has 16 amino acids. The ends were cut back, 0 bases at V and 3 bases at J, with 15 bases in the middle. This CDR3 reads CASSLGWTEGDYGYTF. The CDR3 DNA sequence: TGTGCCAGCAGCTTGGGTTGGACAGAGGGAGACTATGGCTACACCTTC. Looking up the rest from reference TRBV5-8 and TRBJ1-2 gives the full variable domain: EAGVTQSPTHLIKTRGQQATLRCSPISGHTSVYWYQQALGLGLQFLLWYDEGEERNRGNFPPRFSGRQFPNYSSELNVNALELEDSALYLCASSLGWTEGDYGYTFGSGTRLTVV.

The chain has TRBV5-6 and TRBJ2-4; no firm D call. In germline, CDR1 is SGHDT, CDR2 YYEEEE. The V gene lost 1 base and the J gene lost 0 bases, with 14 bases spanning the gap. This CDR3 region has 17 residues. Written as DNA, the CDR3 is TGTGCCAGCAGCTTGAGACACAATCAACTAGCCAAAAACATTCAGTACTTC. This gives the protein CASSLRHNQLAKNIQYF.

The chain carries TRBV4-3 and TRBJ2-7; TRBD2 might be the D (5 bases). CDR3 size: 14 residues. CDR1 LGHNA and CDR2 YSLEER come from the germline V gene. The V end was cut by 1 base, the J end by 4 bases, with 11 bases between. The CDR3 is CASSQGTRDYEQYF. In DNA form, the CDR3 reads TGCGCCAGCAGCCAAGGAACTAGAGATTACGAGCAGTACTTC.

V usage is TRBV30 and J usage is TRBJ1-3; 7 nucleotides agree with TRBD1. This CDR3 spans 14 amino acids. The germline CDR1 and CDR2 sequences are GTSNPN and SVGIG (reference sequence). After removal of 7 bases from V and 3 bases from J, the junction contained 9 bases not matched to a gene. The CDR3 nucleotides read TGTGCCTACTTCAGGGACAGCGGTGGAAACACCATATATTTT. It specifies CAYFRDSGGNTIYF.

The rearrangement joins TRBV27 to TRBJ2-7, with TRBD1 matching 8 bases. This CDR3 region has 16 residues. The trim removed 7 bases at V and 0 bases at J, leaving 11 bases unmatched. Germline V gives CDR1 MNHEY, CDR2 SMNVEV (reference sequence). The chain's CDR3 is CASTRKDRAFSYEQYF. The CDR3 nucleotides are TGTGCCAGCACTCGAAAGGACAGGGCCTTCTCCTACGAGCAGTACTTC.

The chain uses TRBV7-3 and TRBJ2-1; 14 nucleotides line up with TRBD2. The CDR3 sequence is 15 residues long. Germline V gene lookup returns CDR1 SGHTA and CDR2 FQGTGA. V shed 0 bases and J 8 bases; nucleotides not matched to a gene: 0. CDR3 DNA: TGTGCCAGCAGCTTAACGGGACTAGCGGGAGATGAGCAGTTCTTC. Translation gives CASSLTGLAGDEQFF.

This chain connects TRBV9 to TRBJ1-4; D not certain. The CDR3 covers 14 residues. The germline gives CDR1 SGDLS, CDR2 YYNGEE. The V gene lost 4 bases and the J gene lost 0 bases, with 7 bases spanning the gap. The CDR3, as DNA: TGTGCCAGCAGCTCGGGAGCAACTAATGAAAAACTGTTTTTT. Translated: CASSSGATNEKLFF.

The genes are TRBV6-4 and TRBJ1-2; the D is unclear. Germline CDR1 is MRHNA and CDR2 is SNTAGT. With 5 bases removed from V and 1 base from J, the gap between germline ends came to 11 bases. There are 14 residues in the CDR3. The chain's CDR3 is CASSPDGYNYGYTF. The CDR3 nucleotides are TGTGCCAGCAGTCCGGACGGCTATAACTATGGCTACACCTTC.